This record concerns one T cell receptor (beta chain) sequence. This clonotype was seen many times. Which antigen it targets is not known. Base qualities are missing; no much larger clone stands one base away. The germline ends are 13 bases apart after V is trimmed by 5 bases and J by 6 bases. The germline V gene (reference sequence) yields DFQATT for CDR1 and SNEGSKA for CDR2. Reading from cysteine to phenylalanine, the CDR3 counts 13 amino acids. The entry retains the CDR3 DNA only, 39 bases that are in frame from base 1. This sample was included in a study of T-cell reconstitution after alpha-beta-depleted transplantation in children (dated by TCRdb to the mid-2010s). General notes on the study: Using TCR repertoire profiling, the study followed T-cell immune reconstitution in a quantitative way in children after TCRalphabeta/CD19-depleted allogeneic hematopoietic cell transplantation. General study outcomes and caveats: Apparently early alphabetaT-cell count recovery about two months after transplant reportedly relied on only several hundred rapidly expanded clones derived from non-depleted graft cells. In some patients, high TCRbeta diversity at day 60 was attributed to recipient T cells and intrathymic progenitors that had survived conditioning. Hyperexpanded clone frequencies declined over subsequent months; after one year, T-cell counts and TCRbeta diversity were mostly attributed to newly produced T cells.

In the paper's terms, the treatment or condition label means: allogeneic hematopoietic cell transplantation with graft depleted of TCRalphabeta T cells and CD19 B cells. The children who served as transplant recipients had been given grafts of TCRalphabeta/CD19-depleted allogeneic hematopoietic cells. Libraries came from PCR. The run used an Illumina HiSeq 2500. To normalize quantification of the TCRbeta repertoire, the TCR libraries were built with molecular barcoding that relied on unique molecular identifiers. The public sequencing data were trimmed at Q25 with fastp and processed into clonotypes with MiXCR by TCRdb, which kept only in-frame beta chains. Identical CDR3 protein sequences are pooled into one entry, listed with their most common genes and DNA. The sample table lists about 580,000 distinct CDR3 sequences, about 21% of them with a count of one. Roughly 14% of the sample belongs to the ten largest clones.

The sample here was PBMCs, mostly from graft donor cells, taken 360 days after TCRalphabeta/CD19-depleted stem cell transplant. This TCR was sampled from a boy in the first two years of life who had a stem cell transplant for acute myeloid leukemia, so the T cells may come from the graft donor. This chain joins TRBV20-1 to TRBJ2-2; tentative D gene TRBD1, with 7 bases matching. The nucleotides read TGCAGTGCTGGACAGGAGGGCCCCGGGGAGCTGTTTTTT. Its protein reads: CSAGQEGPGELFF.